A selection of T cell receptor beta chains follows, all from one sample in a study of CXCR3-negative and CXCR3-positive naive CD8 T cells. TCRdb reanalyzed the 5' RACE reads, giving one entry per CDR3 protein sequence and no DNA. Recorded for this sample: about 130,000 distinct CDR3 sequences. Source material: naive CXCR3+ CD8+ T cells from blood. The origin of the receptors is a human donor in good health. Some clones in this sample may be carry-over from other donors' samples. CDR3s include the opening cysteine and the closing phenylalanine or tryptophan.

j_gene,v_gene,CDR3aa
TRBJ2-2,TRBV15,CATSRDFNTGELFF
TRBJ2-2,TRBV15,CATSRPTREVTGELFF
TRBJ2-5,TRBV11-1,CASSLGGGAAETQYF
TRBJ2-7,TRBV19,CASSVRDMGSYEQYF
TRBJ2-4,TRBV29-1,CSAIGTSGKNIQYF
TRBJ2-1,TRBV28,CASSYNLLAGVGNEQFF
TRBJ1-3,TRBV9,CASSVGGSTGNTIYF
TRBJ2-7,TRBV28,CASSNPRRSYEQYF
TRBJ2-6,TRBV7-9,CASSKTGGDGANVLTF
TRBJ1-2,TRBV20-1,CSELSPTGGNYGYTF
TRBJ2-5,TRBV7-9,CASSLLLKETQYF
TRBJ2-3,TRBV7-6,CASSLTSAIDTQYF
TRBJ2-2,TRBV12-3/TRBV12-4,CASTFRIGRTTGELFF
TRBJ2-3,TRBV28,CASSMTSGRIDTQYF
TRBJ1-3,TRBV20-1,CSAREKDRNSGNTIYF
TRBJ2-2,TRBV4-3,CASSQEIGTTGTGELFF
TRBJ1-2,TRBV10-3,CAISEQQGVDYGYTF
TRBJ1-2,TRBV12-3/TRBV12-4,CASSFGVYGYTF
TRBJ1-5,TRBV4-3,CASSQEVSQGNQPQHF
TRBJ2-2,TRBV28,CASSLQGDTGELFF
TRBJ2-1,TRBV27,CASSQSGRPYNEQFF
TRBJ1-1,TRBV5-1,CASSLGLGGNTEAFF
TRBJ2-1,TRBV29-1,CSAWPYVVREGDEQFF
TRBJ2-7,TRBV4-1,CASSQGVGTAYEQYF
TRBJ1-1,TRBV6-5,CASSREDGLNTEAFF
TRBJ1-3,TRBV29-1,CSVRADGNTIYF
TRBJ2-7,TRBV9,CASSVGGLADSYEQYF
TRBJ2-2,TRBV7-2,CASSLLAGGPSGELFF
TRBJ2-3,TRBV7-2,CASSFDLTRYTQYF